This T cell receptor beta chain was observed in a study of OX40 agonist ivuxolimab in advanced cancers. Study at large: Six ivuxolimab dose levels, 0.01 to 10 mg/kg, were given intravenously every 2 weeks. Aged roughly 20 to 79 with a mean of about 63 years, they were roughly 83% male. Points from the study as a whole: Dosing at 0.1 to 3.0 mg/kg was accompanied by clonal expansion of CD4+ and CD8+ blood T cells by week 6.

The germline gives CDR1 SGHNT, CDR2 YYREEE (reference sequence). Trimming pared 1 base from V and 1 base from J, leaving 11 bases between. The CDR3 is 16 residues long. The method was immunoSEQ multiplex PCR; TCRdb's version includes in-frame clones alone and lacks a portion of them. The sample has approximately 84,000 clones; approximately 83% are singletons. This clone was found once. The antigen remains unidentified. The starting material was CD4+ or CD8+ T cells sorted from blood, obtained in a trial of the OX40 agonist ivuxolimab. The chain is built from TRBV5-4 and TRBJ2-2; weak D call: TRBD1 (6 bases). This clonotype was obtained from an adult with an advanced solid tumor such as melanoma, head and neck, liver or kidney cancer. CDR3 nucleotides: TGTGCCAGCAGCTTGTACAGGGCCGTGAACACCGGGGAGCTGTTTTTT. This gives the protein CASSLYRAVNTGELFF.